This T cell receptor beta chain was identified in a study of blood T cell repertoires in COVID-19. Study information: Nucleic acid was either cDNA or gDNA, and it came from T cells, B-cell-depleted T cells, or PBMCs.

Authors' analysis steps: Nucleated cell number was recorded as an estimate derived from reference gene primer amplification. The assay was immunoSEQ multiplex PCR, and TCRdb's table has in-frame clones only and misses some. That table supplies the V and J calls and clone size; D and trimming were determined from the DNA. The table has about 91,000 clones, roughly 88% seen once. This clone was counted a single time. Germline V gene sequence: CDR1 SGHNT, CDR2 YYREEE (reference sequence). The J segment lost 10 bases and the V segment lost 0 bases, leaving 6 bases of the junction unmatched. The CDR3 consists of 13 residues.

The V gene is TRBV5-4, the J gene TRBJ2-7, with 8 bases matching TRBD1. The clonotype originates from a woman in her 70s with acute or convalescent COVID-19. Specimen: peripheral blood. CDR3 protein: CASSLGGTGGQYF. In DNA, the CDR3 is TGTGCCAGCAGCTTGGGTGGGACAGGTGGCCAGTACTTC.